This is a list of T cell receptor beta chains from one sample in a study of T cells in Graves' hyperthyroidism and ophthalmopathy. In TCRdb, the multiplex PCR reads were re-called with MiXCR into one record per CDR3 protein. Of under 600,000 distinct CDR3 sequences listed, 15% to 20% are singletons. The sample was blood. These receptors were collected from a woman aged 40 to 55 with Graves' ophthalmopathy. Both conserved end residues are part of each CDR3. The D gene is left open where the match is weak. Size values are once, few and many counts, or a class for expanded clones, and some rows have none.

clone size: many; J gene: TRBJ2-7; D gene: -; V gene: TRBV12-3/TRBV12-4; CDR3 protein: CASSLGVQDSYEQYF; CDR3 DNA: TGTGCCAGCAGTTTGGGGGTACAGGACTCCTACGAGCAGTACTTC
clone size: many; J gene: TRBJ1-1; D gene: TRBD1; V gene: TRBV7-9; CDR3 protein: CASSSQGARMNTEAFF; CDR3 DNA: TGTGCCAGCAGCTCTCAGGGGGCCCGGATGAACACTGAAGCTTTCTTT
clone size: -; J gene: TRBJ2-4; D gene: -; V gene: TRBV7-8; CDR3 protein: CASSLVPQSLLAKNIQYF; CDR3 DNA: TGTGCCAGCAGCTTAGTCCCTCAGTCCCTACTAGCCAAAAACATTCAGTACTTC
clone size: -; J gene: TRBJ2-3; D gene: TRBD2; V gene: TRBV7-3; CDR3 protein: CASSQWGGSTDTQYF; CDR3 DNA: TGTGCCAGCAGCCAGTGGGGAGGGAGCACAGATACGCAGTATTTT
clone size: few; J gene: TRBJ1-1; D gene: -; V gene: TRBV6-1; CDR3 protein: CASSRASNTEAFF; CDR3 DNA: TGTGCCAGCTCCCGGGCATCGAACACTGAAGCTTTCTTT
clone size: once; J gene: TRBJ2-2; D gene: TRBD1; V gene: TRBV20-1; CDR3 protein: CGATQGANTGELFF; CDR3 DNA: TGCGGTGCTACCCAGGGGGCGAACACCGGGGAGCTGTTTTTT
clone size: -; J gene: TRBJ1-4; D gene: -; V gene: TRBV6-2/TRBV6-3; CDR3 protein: CASSKSQGGEEKLFF; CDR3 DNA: TGTGCCAGCAGTAAATCACAGGGAGGGGAGGAAAAACTGTTTTTT
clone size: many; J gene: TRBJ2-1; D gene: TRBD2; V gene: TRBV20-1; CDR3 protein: CSARALADYNEQFF; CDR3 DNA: TGCAGTGCTAGGGCACTAGCGGATTACAATGAGCAGTTCTTC
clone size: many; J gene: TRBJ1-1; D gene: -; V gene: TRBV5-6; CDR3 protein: CASSLVGQLNTEAFF; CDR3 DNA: TGTGCCAGCAGCTTGGTGGGGCAGCTGAACACTGAAGCTTTCTTT
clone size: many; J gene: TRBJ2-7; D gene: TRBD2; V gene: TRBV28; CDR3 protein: CASSKASGRSYEQYF; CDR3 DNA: TGTGCCAGCAGTAAGGCCAGCGGGAGGTCCTACGAGCAGTACTTC
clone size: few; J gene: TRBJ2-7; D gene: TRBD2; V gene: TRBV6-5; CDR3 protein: CASSYSGSGRYEQYF; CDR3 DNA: TGTGCCAGCAGTTACTCGGGTAGCGGGAGATACGAGCAGTACTTC
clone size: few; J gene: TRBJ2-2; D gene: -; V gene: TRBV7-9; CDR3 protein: CASSYRAGELFF; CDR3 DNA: TGTGCCAGCAGCTACAGGGCCGGGGAGCTGTTTTTT
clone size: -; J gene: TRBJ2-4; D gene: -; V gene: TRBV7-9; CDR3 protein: CASGQGDDLAKNIQYF; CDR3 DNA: TGTGCCAGCGGGCAGGGTGACGATCTAGCCAAAAACATTCAGTACTTC
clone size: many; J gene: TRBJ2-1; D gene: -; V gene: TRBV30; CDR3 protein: CAWSRAGDNEQFF; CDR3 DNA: TGTGCCTGGAGTAGGGCAGGGGACAATGAGCAGTTCTTC
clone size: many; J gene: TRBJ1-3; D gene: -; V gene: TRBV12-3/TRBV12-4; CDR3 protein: CASSRRTVSGNTIYF; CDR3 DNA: TGTGCCAGCAGTAGACGGACGGTCTCTGGAAACACCATATATTTT
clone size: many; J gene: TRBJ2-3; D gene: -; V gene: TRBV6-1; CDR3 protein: CASSSVVEGGDTQYF; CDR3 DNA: TGTGCCAGCAGTTCCGTGGTAGAGGGTGGAGATACGCAGTATTTT
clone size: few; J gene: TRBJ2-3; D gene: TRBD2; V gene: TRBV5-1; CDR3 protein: CASSLGLAGVADTQYF; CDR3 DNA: TGCGCCAGCAGCTTAGGGCTAGCGGGAGTTGCCGATACGCAGTATTTT
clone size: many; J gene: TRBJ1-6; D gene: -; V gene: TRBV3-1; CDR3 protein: CASSQDTRRSPLHF; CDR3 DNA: TGTGCCAGCAGCCAAGACACCAGAAGATCACCCCTCCACTTT
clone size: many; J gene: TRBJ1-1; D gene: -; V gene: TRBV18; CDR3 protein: CASSPREDRAEAFF; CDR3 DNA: TGTGCCAGCTCACCACGGGAAGATAGGGCTGAAGCTTTCTTT
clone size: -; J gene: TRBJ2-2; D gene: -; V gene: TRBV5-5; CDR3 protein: CAVTPGTDNTGELFF; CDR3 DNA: TGTGCCGTTACTCCCGGGACGGATAACACCGGGGAGCTGTTTTTT
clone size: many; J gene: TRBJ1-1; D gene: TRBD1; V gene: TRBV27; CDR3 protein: CASSTQSRGRNTEAFF; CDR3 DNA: TGTGCCAGCAGTACCCAATCCAGGGGGAGGAACACTGAAGCTTTCTTT
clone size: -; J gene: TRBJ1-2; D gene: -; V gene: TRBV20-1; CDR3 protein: CSARDPGRSNYGYTF; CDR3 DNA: TGCAGTGCTAGAGATCCCGGACGGTCTAACTATGGCTACACCTTC
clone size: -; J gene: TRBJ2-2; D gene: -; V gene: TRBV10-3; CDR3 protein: CAISAGSTGELFF; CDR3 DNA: TGTGCCATCAGTGCGGGGAGCACCGGGGAGCTGTTTTTT
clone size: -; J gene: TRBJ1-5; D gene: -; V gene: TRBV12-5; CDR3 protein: CASGSRWHRGALHSNQPQHF; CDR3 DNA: TGTGCTAGTGGTTCCCGATGGCACCGAGGGGCCCTCCATAGCAATCAGCCCCAGCATTTT
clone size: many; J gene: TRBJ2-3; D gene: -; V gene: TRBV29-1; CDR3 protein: CSVPRMLAEPNDTDTQYF; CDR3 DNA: TGCAGCGTTCCCCGGATGTTAGCGGAGCCGAACGACACAGATACGCAGTATTTT
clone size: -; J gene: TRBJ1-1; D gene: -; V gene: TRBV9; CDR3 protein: CASSRGVGTLTEAFF; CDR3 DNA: TGTGCCAGCAGCCGGGGAGTAGGGACTTTAACTGAAGCTTTCTTT
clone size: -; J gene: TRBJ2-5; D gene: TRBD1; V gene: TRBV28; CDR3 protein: CASSSFGQGAEETQYF; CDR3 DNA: TGTGCCAGCAGTTCTTTCGGACAGGGGGCAGAAGAGACCCAGTACTTC
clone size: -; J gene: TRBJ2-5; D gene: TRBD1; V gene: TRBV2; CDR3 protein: CASSEFTGTGGGETQYF; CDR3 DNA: TGTGCCAGCAGTGAATTTACCGGGACAGGGGGAGGAGAGACCCAGTACTTC
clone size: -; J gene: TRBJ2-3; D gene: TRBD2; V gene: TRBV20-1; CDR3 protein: CSARTSGKFGTQYF; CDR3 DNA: TGCAGTGCCCGGACTAGCGGGAAGTTTGGTACGCAGTATTTT
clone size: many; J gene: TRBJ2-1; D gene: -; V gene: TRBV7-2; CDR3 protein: CASSHTTSSYNEQFF; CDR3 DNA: TGTGCCAGCAGCCACACTACAAGCTCCTACAATGAGCAGTTCTTC
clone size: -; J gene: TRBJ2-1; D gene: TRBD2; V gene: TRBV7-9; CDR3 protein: CATVRKPTSGRGDEQFF; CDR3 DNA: TGTGCCACCGTACGAAAACCGACTAGCGGGAGAGGCGATGAGCAGTTCTTC
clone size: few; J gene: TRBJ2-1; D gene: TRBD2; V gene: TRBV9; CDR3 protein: CASSVAGGNYNEQFF; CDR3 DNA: TGTGCCAGCAGCGTCGCGGGGGGCAACTACAATGAGCAGTTCTTC
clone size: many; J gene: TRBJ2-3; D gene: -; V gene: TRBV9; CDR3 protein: CASNKGGTDTQYF; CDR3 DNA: TGTGCCAGCAACAAGGGGGGCACAGATACGCAGTATTTT
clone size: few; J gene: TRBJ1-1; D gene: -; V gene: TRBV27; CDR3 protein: CASSLGSVFGLMNTEAFF; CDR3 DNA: TGTGCCAGCAGTTTAGGATCTGTGTTCGGACTCATGAACACTGAAGCTTTCTTT
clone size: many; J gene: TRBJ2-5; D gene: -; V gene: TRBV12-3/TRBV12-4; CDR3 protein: CASSSTLETQYF; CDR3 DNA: TGTGCCAGCAGTTCGACATTAGAGACCCAGTACTTC
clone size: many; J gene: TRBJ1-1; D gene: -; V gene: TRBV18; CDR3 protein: CASSPVTVNTEAFF; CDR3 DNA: TGTGCCAGCTCACCCGTCACAGTGAACACTGAAGCTTTCTTT
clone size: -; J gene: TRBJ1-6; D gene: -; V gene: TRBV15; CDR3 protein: CATSRATGSSYNSPLHF; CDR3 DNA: TGTGCCACCAGCAGAGCAACAGGGAGCTCCTATAATTCACCCCTCCACTTT
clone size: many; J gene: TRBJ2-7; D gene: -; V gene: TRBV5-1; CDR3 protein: CASSLEGYVDEQYF; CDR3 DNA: TGCGCCAGCAGCTTGGAGGGATACGTGGACGAGCAGTACTTC
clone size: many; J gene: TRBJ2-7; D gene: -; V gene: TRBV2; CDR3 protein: CASKNGGGSYEQYF; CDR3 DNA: TGTGCCAGCAAGAATGGAGGGGGCTCCTACGAGCAGTACTTC
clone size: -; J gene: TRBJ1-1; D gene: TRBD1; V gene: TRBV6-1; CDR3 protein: CASSEVQGAYTEAFF; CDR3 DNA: TGTGCCAGCAGTGAAGTCCAGGGGGCATACACTGAAGCTTTCTTT
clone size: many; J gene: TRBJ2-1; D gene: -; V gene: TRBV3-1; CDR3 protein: CASSQVVNEQFF; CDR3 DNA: TGTGCCAGCAGCCAAGTGGTCAATGAGCAGTTCTTC
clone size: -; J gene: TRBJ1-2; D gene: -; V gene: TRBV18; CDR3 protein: CASLATPPMPTNYGYTF; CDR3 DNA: TGTGCCAGCTTGGCCACCCCCCCCATGCCAACCAACTATGGCTACACCTTC
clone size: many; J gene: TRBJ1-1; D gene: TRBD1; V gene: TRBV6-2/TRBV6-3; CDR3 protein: CASSYSWDRGSVTEAFF; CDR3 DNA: TGTGCCAGCAGTTACTCATGGGACAGGGGTAGTGTCACTGAAGCTTTCTTT
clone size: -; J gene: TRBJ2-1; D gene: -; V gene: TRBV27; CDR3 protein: CASSPLFQGGHEQFF; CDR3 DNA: TGTGCCAGCAGTCCTTTATTCCAGGGGGGGCATGAGCAGTTCTTC
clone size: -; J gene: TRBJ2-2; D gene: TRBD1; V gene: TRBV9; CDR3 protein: CASSVGGGLNTGELFF; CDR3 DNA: TGTGCCAGCAGCGTAGGAGGGGGCCTTAACACCGGGGAGCTGTTTTTT
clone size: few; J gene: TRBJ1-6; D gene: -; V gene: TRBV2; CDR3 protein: CASSFRGSPLHF; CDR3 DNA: TGTGCCAGCAGTTTTCGGGGCTCACCCCTCCACTTT
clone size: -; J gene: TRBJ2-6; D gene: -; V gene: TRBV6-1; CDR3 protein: CASRGDISGANVLTF; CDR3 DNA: TGTGCCAGCAGGGGGGATATCTCTGGGGCCAACGTCCTGACTTTC
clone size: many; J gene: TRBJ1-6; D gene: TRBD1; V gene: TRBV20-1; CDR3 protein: CSCHTGASDNSPLHF; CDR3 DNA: TGCAGCTGCCATACAGGGGCATCGGATAATTCACCCCTCCACTTT
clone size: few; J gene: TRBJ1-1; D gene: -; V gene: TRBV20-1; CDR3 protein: CSARERNSAEAFF; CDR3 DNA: TGCAGTGCTAGAGAAAGGAATTCCGCTGAAGCTTTCTTT
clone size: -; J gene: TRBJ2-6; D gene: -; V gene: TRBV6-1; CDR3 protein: CASKLTGPVSGANVLTF; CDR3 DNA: TGTGCCAGCAAATTGACAGGTCCCGTATCTGGGGCCAACGTCCTGACTTTC
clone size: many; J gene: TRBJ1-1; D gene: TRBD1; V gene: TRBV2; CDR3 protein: CASTLNRGIAEAFF; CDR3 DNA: TGTGCCAGCACATTGAACAGGGGGATCGCTGAAGCTTTCTTT
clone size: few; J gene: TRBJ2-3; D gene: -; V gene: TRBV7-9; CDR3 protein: CASSPVPGLGGDTQYF; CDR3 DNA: TGTGCCAGCAGCCCAGTGCCGGGACTGGGGGGAGATACGCAGTATTTT
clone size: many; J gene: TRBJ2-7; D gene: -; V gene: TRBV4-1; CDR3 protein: CASSQQGGVYEQYF; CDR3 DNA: TGCGCCAGCAGCCAACAGGGGGGGGTCTACGAGCAGTACTTC